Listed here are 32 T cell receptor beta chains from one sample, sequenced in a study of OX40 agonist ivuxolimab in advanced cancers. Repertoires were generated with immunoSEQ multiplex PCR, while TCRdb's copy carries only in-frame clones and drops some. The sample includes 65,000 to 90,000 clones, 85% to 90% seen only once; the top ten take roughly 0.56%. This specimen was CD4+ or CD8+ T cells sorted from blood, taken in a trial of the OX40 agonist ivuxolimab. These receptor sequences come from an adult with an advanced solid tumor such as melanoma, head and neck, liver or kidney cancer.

CDR3 residues: CASSGLSGHVFYNEQFF. The CDR3 nucleotides read TGTGCCAGTAGTGGTCTTTCGGGACACGTTTTCTACAATGAGCAGTTCTTC. V usage is TRBV19 and J usage is TRBJ2-1, with a tentative D call TRBD1 (6 bases). The CDR3 extends over 17 amino acids. Germline V gives CDR1 LNHDA, CDR2 SQIVND (reference sequence). The V and J ends lost 5 bases and 3 bases respectively, with 20 bases between them.

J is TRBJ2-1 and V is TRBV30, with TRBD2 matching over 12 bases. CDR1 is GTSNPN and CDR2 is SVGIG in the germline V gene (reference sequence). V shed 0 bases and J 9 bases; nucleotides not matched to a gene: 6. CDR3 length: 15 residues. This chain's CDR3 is CAWSVWLAGGTEQFF. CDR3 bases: TGTGCCTGGAGTGTCTGGCTAGCGGGAGGGACTGAGCAGTTCTTC.

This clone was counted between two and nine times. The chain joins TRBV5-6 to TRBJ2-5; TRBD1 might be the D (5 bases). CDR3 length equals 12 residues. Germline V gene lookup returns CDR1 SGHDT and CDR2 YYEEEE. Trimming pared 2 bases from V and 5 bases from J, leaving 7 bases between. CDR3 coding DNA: TGTGCCAGCAGCTTAGGGGCGGAGACCCAGTACTTC. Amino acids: CASSLGAETQYF.

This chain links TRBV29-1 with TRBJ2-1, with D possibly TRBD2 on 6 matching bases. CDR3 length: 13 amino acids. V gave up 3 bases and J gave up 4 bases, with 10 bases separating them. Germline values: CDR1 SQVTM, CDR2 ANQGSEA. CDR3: CSVDLRGYNEQFF. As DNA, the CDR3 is TGCAGCGTTGATTTGCGGGGTTACAATGAGCAGTTCTTC.

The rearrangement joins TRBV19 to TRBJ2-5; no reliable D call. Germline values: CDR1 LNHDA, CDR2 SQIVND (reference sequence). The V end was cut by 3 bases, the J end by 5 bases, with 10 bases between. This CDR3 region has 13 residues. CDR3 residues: CASSMGLTETQYF. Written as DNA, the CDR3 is TGTGCCAGTAGTATGGGCCTGACGGAGACCCAGTACTTC.

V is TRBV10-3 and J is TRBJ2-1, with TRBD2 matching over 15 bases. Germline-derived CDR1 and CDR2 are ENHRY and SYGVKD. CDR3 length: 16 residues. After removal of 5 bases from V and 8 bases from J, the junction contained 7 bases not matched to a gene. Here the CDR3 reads CAISRGLAGGVDEQFF. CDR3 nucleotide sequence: TGTGCCATCAGTAGGGGACTAGCGGGAGGAGTCGATGAGCAGTTCTTC.

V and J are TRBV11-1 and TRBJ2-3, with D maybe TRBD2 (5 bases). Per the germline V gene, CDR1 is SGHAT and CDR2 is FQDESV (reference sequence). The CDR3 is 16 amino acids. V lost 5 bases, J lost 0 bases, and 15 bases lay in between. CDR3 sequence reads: CASSPEGQRSTDTQYF. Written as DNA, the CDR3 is TGTGCCAGCAGCCCGGAAGGTCAGCGGAGCACAGATACGCAGTATTTT.

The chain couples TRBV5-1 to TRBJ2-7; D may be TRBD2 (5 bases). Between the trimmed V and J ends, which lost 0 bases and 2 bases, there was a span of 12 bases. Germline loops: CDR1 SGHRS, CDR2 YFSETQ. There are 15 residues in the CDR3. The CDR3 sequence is CASSLVVSGTYEQYF. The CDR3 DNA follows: TGCGCCAGCAGCTTGGTCGTCAGCGGAACCTACGAGCAGTACTTC.

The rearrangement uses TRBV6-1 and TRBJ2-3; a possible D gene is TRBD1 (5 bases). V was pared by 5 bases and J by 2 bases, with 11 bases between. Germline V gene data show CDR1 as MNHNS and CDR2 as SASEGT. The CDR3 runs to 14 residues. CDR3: CASSQGYSTDTQYF. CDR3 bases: TGTGCCAGCAGTCAGGGATACTCCACAGATACGCAGTATTTT.

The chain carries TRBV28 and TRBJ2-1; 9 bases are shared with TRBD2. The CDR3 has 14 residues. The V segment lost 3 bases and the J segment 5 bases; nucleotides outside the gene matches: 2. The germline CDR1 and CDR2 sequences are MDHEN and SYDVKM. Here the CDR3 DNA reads TGTGCCAGCAGTTTCGGACTAGCGAACAATGAGCAGTTCTTC. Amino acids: CASSFGLANNEQFF.

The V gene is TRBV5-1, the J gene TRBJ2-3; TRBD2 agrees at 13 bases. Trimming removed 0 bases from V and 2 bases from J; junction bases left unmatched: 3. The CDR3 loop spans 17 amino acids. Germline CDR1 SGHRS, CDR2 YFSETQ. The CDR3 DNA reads TGCGCCAGCAGCTTGGGGACTAGCGGGAGTATCACAGATACGCAGTATTTT. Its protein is CASSLGTSGSITDTQYF.

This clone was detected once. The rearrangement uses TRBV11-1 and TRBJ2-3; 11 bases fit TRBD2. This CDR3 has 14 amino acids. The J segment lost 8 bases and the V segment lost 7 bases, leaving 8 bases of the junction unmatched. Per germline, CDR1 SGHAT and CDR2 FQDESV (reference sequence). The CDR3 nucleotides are TGTGCCAGCACCCCGCTAGCGGGAGGCGTTACGCAGTATTTT. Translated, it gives CASTPLAGGVTQYF.

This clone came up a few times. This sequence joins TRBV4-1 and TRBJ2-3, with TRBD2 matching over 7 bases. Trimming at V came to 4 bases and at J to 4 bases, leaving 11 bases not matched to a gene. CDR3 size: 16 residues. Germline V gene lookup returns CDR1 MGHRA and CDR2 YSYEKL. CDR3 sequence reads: CASSPWGGVRADTQYF. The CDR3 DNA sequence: TGCGCCAGCAGCCCCTGGGGGGGGGTGAGGGCAGATACGCAGTATTTT.

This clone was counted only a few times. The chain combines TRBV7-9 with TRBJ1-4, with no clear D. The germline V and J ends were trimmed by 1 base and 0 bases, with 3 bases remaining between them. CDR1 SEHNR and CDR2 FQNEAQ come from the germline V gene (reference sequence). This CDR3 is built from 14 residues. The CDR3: CASSLETTNEKLFF. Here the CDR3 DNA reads TGTGCCAGCAGCTTAGAGACAACTAATGAAAAACTGTTTTTT.

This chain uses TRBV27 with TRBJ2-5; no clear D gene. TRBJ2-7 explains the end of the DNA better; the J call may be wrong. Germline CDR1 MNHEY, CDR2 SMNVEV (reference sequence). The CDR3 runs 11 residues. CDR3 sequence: CASSLGYEQYF. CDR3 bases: TGTGCCAGCAGTTTAGGGTACGAGCAGTACTTC.

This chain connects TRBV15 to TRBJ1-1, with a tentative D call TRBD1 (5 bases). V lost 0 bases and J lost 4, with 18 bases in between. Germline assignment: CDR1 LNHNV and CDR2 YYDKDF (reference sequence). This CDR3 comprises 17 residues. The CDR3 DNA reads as TGTGCCACCAGCAGAGATATGTTCTCAGGGTCTGGCACTGAAGCTTTCTTT. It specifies CATSRDMFSGSGTEAFF.

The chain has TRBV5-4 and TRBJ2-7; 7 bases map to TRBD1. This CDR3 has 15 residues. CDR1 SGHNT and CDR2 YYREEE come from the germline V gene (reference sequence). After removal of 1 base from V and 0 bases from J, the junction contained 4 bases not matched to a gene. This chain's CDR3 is CASSLSRQGSYEQYF. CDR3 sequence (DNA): TGTGCCAGCAGCTTGTCTCGACAGGGCTCCTACGAGCAGTACTTC.

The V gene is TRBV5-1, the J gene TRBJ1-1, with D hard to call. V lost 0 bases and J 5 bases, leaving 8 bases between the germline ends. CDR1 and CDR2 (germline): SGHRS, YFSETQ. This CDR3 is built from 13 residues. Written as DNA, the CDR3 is TGCGCCAGCAGCTTGGATCCGGCAACTGAAGCTTTCTTT. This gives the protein CASSLDPATEAFF.

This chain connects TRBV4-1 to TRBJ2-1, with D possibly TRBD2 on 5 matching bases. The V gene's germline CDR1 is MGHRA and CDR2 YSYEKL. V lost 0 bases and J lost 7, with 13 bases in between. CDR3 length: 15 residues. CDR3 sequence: CASSQERLAANEQFF. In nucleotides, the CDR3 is TGCGCCAGCAGCCAAGAAAGGCTAGCAGCTAATGAGCAGTTCTTC.

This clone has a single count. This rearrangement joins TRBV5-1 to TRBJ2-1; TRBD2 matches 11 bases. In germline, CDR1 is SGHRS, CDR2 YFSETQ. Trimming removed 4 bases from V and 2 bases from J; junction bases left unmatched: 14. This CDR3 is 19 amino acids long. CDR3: CASSITGTSGAGPYNEQFF. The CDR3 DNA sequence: TGCGCCAGCAGCATTACCGGGACTAGCGGCGCAGGTCCCTACAATGAGCAGTTCTTC.

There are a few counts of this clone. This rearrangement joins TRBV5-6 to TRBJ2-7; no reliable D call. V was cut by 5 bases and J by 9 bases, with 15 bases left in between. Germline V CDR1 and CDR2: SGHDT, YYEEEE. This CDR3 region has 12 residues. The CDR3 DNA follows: TGTGCCAGCAGATCCTATTACGAACGGCAGTACTTC. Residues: CASRSYYERQYF. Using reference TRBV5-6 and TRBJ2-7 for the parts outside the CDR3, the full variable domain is DAGVTQSPTHLIKTRGQQVTLRCSPKSGHDTVSWYQQALGQGPQFIFQYYEEEERQRGNFPDRFSGHQFPNYSSELNVNALLLGDSALYLCASRSYYERQYFGPGTRLTVT.

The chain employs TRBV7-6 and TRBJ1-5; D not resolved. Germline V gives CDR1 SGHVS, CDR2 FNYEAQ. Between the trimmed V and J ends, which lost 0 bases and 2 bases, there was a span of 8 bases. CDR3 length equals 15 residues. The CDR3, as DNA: TGTGCCAGCAGCTTAGCTATGGCTGGCAATCAGCCCCAGCATTTT. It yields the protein CASSLAMAGNQPQHF. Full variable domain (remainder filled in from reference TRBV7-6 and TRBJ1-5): GAGVSQSPRYKVTKRGQDVALRCDPISGHVSLYWYRQALGQGPEFLTYFNYEAQQDKSGLPNDRFSAERPEGSISTLTIQRTEQRDSAMYRCASSLAMAGNQPQHFGDGTRLSIL.

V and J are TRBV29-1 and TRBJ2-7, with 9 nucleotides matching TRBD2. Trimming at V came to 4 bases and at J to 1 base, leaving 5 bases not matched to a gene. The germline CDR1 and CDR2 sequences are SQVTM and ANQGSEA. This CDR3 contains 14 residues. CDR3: CSVGGLAPSYEQYF. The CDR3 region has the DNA TGCAGCGTTGGAGGACTAGCGCCTTCCTACGAGCAGTACTTC.

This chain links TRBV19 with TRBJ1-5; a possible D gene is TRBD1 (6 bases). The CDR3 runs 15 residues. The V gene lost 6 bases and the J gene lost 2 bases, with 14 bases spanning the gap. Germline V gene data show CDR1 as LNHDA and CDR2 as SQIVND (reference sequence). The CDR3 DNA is TGTGCCAGTAGCGTAATGGGGGCGGGCAATCAGCCCCAGCATTTT. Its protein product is CASSVMGAGNQPQHF.

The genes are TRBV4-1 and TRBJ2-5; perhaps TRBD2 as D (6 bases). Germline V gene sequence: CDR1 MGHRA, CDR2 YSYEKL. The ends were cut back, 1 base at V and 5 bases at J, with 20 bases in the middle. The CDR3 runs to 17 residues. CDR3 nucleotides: TGCGCCAGCAGCCAAGTTCGGCTAGCGCTGGGGTTGGAGACCCAGTACTTC. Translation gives CASSQVRLALGLETQYF.

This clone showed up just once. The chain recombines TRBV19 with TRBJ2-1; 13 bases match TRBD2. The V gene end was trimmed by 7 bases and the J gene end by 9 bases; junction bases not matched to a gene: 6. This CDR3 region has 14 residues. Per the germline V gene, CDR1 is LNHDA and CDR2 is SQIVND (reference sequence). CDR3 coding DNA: TGTGCCAGTACAGGACTAGCGGGAGTGGGTGAGCAGTTCTTC. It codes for CASTGLAGVGEQFF.

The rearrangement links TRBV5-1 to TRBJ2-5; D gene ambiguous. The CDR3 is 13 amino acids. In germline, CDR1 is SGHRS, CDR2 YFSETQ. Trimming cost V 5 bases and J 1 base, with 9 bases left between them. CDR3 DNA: TGCGCCAGCAGATCTGACCTCCAAGAGACCCAGTACTTC. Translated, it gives CASRSDLQETQYF.

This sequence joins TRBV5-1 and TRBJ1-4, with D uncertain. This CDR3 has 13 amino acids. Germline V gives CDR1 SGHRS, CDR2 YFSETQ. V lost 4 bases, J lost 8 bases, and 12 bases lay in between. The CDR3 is CASSPGDMEKLFF. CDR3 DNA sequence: TGCGCCAGCAGCCCGGGAGATATGGAAAAACTGTTTTTT.

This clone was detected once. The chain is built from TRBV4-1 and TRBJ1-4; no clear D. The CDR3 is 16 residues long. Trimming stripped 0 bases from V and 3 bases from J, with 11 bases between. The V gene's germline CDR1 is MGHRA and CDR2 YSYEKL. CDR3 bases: TGCGCCAGCAGCCAAGATTGGCCGGCTTCTAATGAAAAACTGTTTTTT. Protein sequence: CASSQDWPASNEKLFF.

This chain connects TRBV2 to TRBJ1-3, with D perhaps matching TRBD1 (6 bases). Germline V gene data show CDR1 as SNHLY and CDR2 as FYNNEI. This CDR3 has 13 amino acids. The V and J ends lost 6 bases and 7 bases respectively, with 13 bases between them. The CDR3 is CASRLGQGNTIYF. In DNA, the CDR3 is TGTGCCAGCAGGTTGGGGCAGGGGAACACCATATATTTT.

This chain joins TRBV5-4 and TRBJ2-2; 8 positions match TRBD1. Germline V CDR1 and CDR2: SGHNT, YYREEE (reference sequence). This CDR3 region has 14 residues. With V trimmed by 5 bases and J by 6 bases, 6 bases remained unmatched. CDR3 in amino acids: CASSRQGKAGELFF. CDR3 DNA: TGTGCCAGCAGTCGACAGGGGAAGGCCGGGGAGCTGTTTTTT.

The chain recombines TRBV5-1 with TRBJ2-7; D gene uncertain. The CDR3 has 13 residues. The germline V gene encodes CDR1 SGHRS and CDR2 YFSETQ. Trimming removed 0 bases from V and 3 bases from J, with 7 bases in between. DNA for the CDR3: TGCGCCAGCAGCTTGGCTCGGTTCTACGAGCAGTACTTC. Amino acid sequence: CASSLARFYEQYF.